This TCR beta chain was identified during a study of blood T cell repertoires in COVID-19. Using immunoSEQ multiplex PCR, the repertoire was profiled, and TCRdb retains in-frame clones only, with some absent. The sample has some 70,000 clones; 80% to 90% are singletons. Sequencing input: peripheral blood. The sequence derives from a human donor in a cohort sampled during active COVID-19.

The CDR3 DNA is TGTGCCAGCAGCCTGGGCCGGGGAGGCTTCTACGAGCAGTACTTC. It yields the protein CASSLGRGGFYEQYF. The chain carries TRBV7-9 and TRBJ2-7; D possibly corresponds to TRBD2 (6 bases). Trimming left V 5 bases short and J 3 bases short, with 17 bases between. CDR1 and CDR2 from the germline V gene are SEHNR and FQNEAQ (reference sequence). This CDR3 is built from 15 residues.